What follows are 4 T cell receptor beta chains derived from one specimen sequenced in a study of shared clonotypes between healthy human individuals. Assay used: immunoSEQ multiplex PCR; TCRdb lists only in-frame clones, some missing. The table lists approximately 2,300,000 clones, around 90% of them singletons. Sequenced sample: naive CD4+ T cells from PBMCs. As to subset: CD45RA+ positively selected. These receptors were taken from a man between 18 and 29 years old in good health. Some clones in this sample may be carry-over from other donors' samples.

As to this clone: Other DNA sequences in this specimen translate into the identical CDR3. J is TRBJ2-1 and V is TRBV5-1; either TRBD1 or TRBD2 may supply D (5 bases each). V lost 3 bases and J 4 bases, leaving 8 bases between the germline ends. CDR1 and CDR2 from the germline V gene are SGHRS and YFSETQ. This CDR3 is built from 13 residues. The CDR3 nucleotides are TGCGCCAGCAGCTCCGGGGCTTACAATGAGCAGTTCTTC. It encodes CASSSGAYNEQFF.

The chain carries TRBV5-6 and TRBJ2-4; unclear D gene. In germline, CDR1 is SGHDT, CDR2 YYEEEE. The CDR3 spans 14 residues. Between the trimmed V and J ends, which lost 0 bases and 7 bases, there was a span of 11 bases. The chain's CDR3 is CASSLANYWNIQYF. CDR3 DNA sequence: TGTGCCAGCAGCTTGGCCAACTATTGGAACATTCAGTACTTC.

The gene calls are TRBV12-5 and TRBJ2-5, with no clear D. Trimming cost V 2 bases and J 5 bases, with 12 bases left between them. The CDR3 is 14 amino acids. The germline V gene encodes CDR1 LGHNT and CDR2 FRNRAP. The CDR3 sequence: CASGLQGDGETQYF. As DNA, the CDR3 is TGTGCTAGTGGTTTGCAAGGAGATGGGGAGACCCAGTACTTC.

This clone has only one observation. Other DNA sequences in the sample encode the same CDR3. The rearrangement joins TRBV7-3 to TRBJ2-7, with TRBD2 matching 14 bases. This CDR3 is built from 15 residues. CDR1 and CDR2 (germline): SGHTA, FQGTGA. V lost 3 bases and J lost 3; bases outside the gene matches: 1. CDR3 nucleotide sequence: TGTGCCAGCAGCTTGGGGACTAGCGGGAGCTACGAGCAGTACTTC. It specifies CASSLGTSGSYEQYF.